This T cell receptor beta chain was obtained from a study of T cell repertoires in cytomegalovirus infection. Study-level background: Matching HLA type and CMV infection were both indicated by public TCR beta signatures.

Using its own MiXCR run on the reads, TCRdb lists one record per CDR3 protein. Of roughly 320,000 distinct CDR3 sequences in the sample, 8% to 10% are singletons; the top ten hold approximately 2.3%. This clonotype appeared many times. The CDR3 spans 14 residues. Germline-derived CDR1 and CDR2 are MNHEY and SMNVEV (reference sequence). The V gene lost 6 bases and the J gene lost 2 bases, with 11 bases spanning the gap. This chain uses TRBV27 with TRBJ1-5; D is ambiguous. This receptor was identified in a human donor in good health (CMV status not recorded). Some clones in this sample may be carry-over from other donors' samples. The sequencing sample was made of PBMCs. Here the CDR3 reads CASSIRPGNQPQHF. The CDR3 DNA follows: TGTGCCAGCAGCATCCGGCCGGGCAATCAGCCCCAGCATTTT.